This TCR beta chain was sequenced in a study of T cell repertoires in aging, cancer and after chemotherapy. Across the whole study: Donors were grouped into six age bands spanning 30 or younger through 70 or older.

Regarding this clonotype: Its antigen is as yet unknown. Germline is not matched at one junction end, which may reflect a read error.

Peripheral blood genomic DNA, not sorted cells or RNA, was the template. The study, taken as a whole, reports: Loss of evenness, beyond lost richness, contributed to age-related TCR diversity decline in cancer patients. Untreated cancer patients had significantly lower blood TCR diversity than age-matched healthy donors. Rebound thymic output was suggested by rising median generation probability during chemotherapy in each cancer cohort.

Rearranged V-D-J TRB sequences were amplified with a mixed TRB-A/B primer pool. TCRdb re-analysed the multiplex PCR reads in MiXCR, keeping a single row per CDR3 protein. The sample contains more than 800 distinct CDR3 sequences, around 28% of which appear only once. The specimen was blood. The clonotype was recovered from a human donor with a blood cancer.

The CDR3 DNA reads as TGTGCCAGCAGTTCTGAACAGGGGTGGGAAGAGACCCACTACTTC. The encoded protein is CASSSEQGWEETHYF. This chain links TRBV28 with TRBJ2-5, with 7 bases aligning to TRBD1. This CDR3 spans 15 amino acids. Germline V gene sequence: CDR1 MDHEN, CDR2 SYDVKM.